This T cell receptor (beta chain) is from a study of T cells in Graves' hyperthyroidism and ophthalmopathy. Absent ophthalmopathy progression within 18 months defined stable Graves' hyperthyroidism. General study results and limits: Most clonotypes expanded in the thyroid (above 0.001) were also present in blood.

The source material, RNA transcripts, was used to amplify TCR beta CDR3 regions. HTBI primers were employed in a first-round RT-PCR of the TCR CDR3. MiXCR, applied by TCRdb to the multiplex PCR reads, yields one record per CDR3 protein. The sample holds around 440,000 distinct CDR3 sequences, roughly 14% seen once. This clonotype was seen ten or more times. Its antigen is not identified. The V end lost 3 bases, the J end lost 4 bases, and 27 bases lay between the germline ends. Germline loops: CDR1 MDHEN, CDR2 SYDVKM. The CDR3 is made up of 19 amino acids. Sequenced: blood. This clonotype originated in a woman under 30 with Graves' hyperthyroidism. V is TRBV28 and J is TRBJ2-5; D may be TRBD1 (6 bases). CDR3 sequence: CASSFPLTGPAQDSETQYF. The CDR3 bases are TGTGCCAGCAGTTTTCCCCTTACAGGGCCGGCGCAGGACTCAGAGACCCAGTACTTC.